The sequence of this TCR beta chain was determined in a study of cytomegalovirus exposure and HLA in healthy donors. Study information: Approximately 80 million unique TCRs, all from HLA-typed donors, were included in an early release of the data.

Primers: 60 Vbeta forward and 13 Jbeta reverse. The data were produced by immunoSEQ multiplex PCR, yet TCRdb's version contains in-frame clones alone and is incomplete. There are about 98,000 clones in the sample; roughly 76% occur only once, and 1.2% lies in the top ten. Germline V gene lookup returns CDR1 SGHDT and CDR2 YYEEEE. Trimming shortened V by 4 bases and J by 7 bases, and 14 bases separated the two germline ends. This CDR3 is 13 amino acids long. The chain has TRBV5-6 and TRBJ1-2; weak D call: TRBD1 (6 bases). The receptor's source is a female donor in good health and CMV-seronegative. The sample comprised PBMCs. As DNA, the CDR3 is TGTGCCAGCAGCCCCGGGGGGGCGGGTGGCTACACCTTC. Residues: CASSPGGAGGYTF.